Sequencing of this TCR beta chain was carried out in a study of shared clonotypes between healthy human individuals. As processed by the authors: From ImmunoSEQ came sequences covering only the junction and carrying no quality scores, so filtering differed. Assay used: immunoSEQ multiplex PCR; TCRdb lists only in-frame clones, some missing. V, J and clone size are those of that table, while D and trimming were read from the DNA. There are under 2,500,000 clones in the sample; around 95% occur only once, and around 0.13% lies in the top ten. In the case of this clone: The antigen remains unidentified.

Study-wide findings and caveats: Non-shared clonotypes had lower generation probabilities than clonotypes shared by all four sorted-subset donors.

Healthy adults negative for HIV, lacking recent acute infections or vaccinations, served as donors. Splitting the CD4+ cells yielded a CD45RA+ naive subset and a CD45RA-negative memory subset. CDR1 and CDR2 from the germline V gene are SGHTA and FQGNSA. V lost 3 bases, J lost 7 bases, and 7 bases lay in between. There are 13 residues in the CDR3. The clonotype was recovered from a man between 18 and 29 years old in good health. The sequencing input was naive CD4+ T cells sorted from blood. Subset described: CD45RA+ positively selected. V gene TRBV7-2 combines with J gene TRBJ1-6; D unclear. This chain's CDR3 is CASSFSRNSPLHF. CDR3 nucleotide sequence: TGTGCCAGCAGCTTTTCAAGGAATTCACCCCTCCACTTT.